Following are 19 T cell receptor beta chains from one sample sequenced in a study of CD8 T cells in ankylosing spondylitis. TCRdb reprocessed the 5' RACE reads with MiXCR, giving one entry per CDR3 protein. In the table there are about 510,000 distinct CDR3 sequences, about 5.7% of which are singletons. Study-level findings and limits: There was a TCR beta motif, made of several highly homologous variants, that appeared characteristic of ankylosing spondylitis blood.

No antigen is known for these receptors. The sample was blood, either unsorted or a sorted T cell fraction (not recorded which). The origin of the receptors is a male donor with ankylosing spondylitis.

This clonotype was counted ten times or more. The V call is TRBV7-6, the J call TRBJ2-7, with 7 positions matching TRBD1. There are 16 residues in the CDR3. Germline V gene lookup returns CDR1 SGHVS and CDR2 FNYEAQ. Trimming took 1 base from V and 0 from J; bases not matched to a gene: 6. The CDR3 reads CASSLVSRDSSYEQYF. For the CDR3, the DNA is TGTGCCAGCAGCTTAGTTTCCCGGGACAGCTCCTACGAGCAGTACTTC.

At least ten counts were recorded for this clonotype. The rearrangement joins TRBV7-9 to TRBJ2-1; possible D gene TRBD2, 5 bases. Trimming removed 4 bases at V and 7 bases at J, with 14 bases between. This CDR3 contains 14 residues. Germline V gene lookup returns CDR1 SEHNR and CDR2 FQNEAQ (reference sequence). CDR3 bases: TGTGCCAGCAGCTCCCTTCGACGGACTAATGAGCAGTTCTTC. It translates to CASSSLRRTNEQFF.

This clonotype was recorded at least ten times. The gene calls are TRBV9 and TRBJ2-1; D perhaps matches TRBD2 (6 bases). Per the germline V gene, CDR1 is SGDLS and CDR2 is YYNGEE. V shed 0 bases and J shed 6 bases, with 19 bases lying between them. This CDR3 is built from 17 residues. The CDR3 DNA reads TGTGCCAGCAGCGTAGGCCTCGGGACTGGTTTAGTCAATGAGCAGTTCTTC. Protein: CASSVGLGTGLVNEQFF.

This clonotype was recorded many times. The CDR3 spells CASSLLRSPDTQYF. The CDR3 DNA sequence: TGTGCCAGCAGTTTGTTAAGATCCCCAGATACGCAGTATTTT. The chain carries TRBV27 and TRBJ2-3; no clear D gene. V lost 3 bases and J 4 bases, leaving 11 bases between the germline ends. The CDR3 consists of 14 residues. Germline V gene sequence: CDR1 MNHEY, CDR2 SMNVEV (reference sequence).

This clonotype was observed at least ten times. V and J are TRBV20-1 and TRBJ2-7; 8 bases are a match to TRBD2. Germline lookup yields CDR1 DFQATT and CDR2 SNEGSKA (reference sequence). The J segment lost 2 bases and the V segment lost 3 bases, leaving 3 bases of the junction unmatched. The CDR3 has 13 residues. The CDR3 DNA reads as TGCAGTGCTAGTAGCGGGGCAGCCTACGAGCAGTACTTC. It yields the protein CSASSGAAYEQYF.

This clonotype came up many times. The rearrangement uses TRBV6-1 and TRBJ2-3; TRBD2 matches at 11 bases. The germline gives CDR1 MNHNS, CDR2 SASEGT. The CDR3 contains 14 residues. With 10 bases clipped from V and 5 bases from J, the junction kept 8 bases outside the gene matches. For the CDR3, the DNA is TGTGCCACTTATAGCGGGAGGGCCAAAGATACGCAGTATTTT. Translating it yields CATYSGRAKDTQYF.

Only a few counts were recorded for this clonotype. The rearrangement links TRBV2 to TRBJ1-1; D unresolved. The CDR3 loop spans 11 amino acids. The V end was cut by 11 bases, the J end by 1 base, with 8 bases between. Germline CDR1 SNHLY, CDR2 FYNNEI. CDR3 DNA: TGTGCCGTATTACGGAACACTGAAGCTTTCTTT. Encoded protein: CAVLRNTEAFF.

This clonotype was seen at least ten times. V and J are TRBV5-1 and TRBJ2-2; 10 nucleotides match TRBD1. Germline-derived CDR1 and CDR2 are SGHRS and YFSETQ. The CDR3 consists of 15 residues. Germline trimming cut 9 bases from V and 6 bases from J; bases unmatched to any gene: 11. CDR3 DNA sequence: TGCGCCACCGCTGGGACAGGGGTAGGCGCCGGGGAGCTGTTTTTT. It translates to CATAGTGVGAGELFF.

This clonotype was seen repeatedly, ten times or more. The chain employs TRBV7-8 and TRBJ1-1; D ambiguous. Between the trimmed V and J ends, which lost 5 bases and 4 bases, there was a span of 11 bases. CDR1 is SGHVS and CDR2 is FQNEAQ in the germline V gene. The CDR3 consists of 13 residues. The chain's CDR3 is CASSAGHVTEAFF. For the CDR3, the DNA is TGTGCCAGCAGCGCAGGCCACGTCACTGAAGCTTTCTTT. The complete variable domain, with remaining parts taken from reference TRBV7-8 and TRBJ1-1, reads GAGVSQSPRYKVAKRGQDVALRCDPISGHVSLFWYQQALGQGPEFLTYFQNEAQLDKSGLPSDRFFAERPEGSVSTLKIQRTQQEDSAVYLCASSAGHVTEAFFGQGTRLTVV.

This clonotype was recorded many times. This chain joins TRBV24-1 and TRBJ2-3; D uncertain. CDR3 size: 13 residues. Trimming removed 1 base from V and 3 bases from J, with 4 bases in between. Germline CDR1 and CDR2: KGHDR and SFDVKD. The CDR3: CATSDLWTDTQYF. The CDR3 DNA follows: TGTGCCACCAGTGATTTATGGACAGATACGCAGTATTTT.

This clonotype was seen repeatedly, ten times or more. CDR3 DNA: TGTGCCAGCAGCCCCAGGGGACTAGGGATGAACACTGAAGCTTTCTTT. It specifies CASSPRGLGMNTEAFF. The chain uses TRBV7-9 and TRBJ1-1; TRBD1 is a possible D gene (6 bases). The CDR3 consists of 16 residues. Germline values: CDR1 SEHNR, CDR2 FQNEAQ (reference sequence). Trimming cost V 5 bases and J 0 bases, with 16 bases left between them.

In the case of this clonotype: This clone may be a read error of a much larger clone one base away. The gene calls are TRBV6-2 or TRBV6-3 and TRBJ2-7; the D gene could be TRBD1 or TRBD2 (5 bases each). V gave up 3 bases and J gave up 3 bases, with 15 bases separating them. There are 15 residues in the CDR3. CDR1 and CDR2 from the germline V gene are MNHEY and SVGEGT. The CDR3 sequence: CASSYYGETGYEQYF. In DNA, the CDR3 is TGTGCCAGCAGTTATTACGGGGAAACAGGCTACGAGCAGTACTTC.

The sample holds many counts of this clonotype. The CDR3 DNA sequence: TGTGCCAGCAGTTTCATGGGGGCATCTGAAGCTTTCTTT. Protein: CASSFMGASEAFF. The chain couples TRBV3-1 to TRBJ1-1, with TRBD1 as a possible D gene (6 bases). V was pared by 6 bases and J by 6 bases, with 14 bases between. Germline V lookup: CDR1 LGHDT, CDR2 YNNKEL (reference sequence). This CDR3 comprises 13 residues.

This clonotype was found a few times. This chain uses TRBV18 with TRBJ1-2, with no clear D. CDR3 length: 14 amino acids. CDR1 and CDR2 from the germline V gene are KGHSH and LQKENI. Trimming took off 5 bases at V and 4 bases at J, with 14 bases between the two ends. The CDR3, as DNA: TGTGCCAGCTCAAACGACGGAAATTCCTATGGCTACACCTTC. Translation: CASSNDGNSYGYTF.

This clonotype was picked up many times. The chain links TRBV20-1 to TRBJ2-5, with 7 nucleotides matching TRBD2. The CDR3 runs 15 residues. Germline CDR1 and CDR2: DFQATT and SNEGSKA (reference sequence). J gave up 3 bases and V 6 bases, and 13 bases lay outside the gene matches. The CDR3 region has the DNA TGCAGTGCCTATACTGGACTAGGGAGGGAAGAGACCCAGTACTTC. Its translation: CSAYTGLGREETQYF.

At least ten counts were recorded for this clonotype. The chain employs TRBV28 and TRBJ2-5; 10 bases agree with TRBD2. The V gene end was trimmed by 4 bases and the J gene end by 4 bases; junction bases not matched to a gene: 12. The CDR3 length is 17 residues. Germline CDR1 MDHEN, CDR2 SYDVKM. CDR3 nucleotide sequence: TGTGCCAGCAGTTCCACCTGGGCTAGCGGGGGAAGAGAGACCCAGTACTTC. It translates to CASSSTWASGGRETQYF.

This clonotype showed up many times. The chain couples TRBV5-1 to TRBJ2-5; D is unclear. The V and J ends lost 0 bases and 2 bases respectively, with 8 bases between them. CDR3 size: 14 residues. Per the germline V gene, CDR1 is SGHRS and CDR2 is YFSETQ. The DNA for the CDR3 is TGCGCCAGCAGCTTGGGGGCAGTGCAAGAGACCCAGTACTTC. Translated: CASSLGAVQETQYF.

The table lists this clonotype with many counts. This chain uses TRBV7-2 with TRBJ1-2; no clear D gene. The CDR3 covers 15 residues. Trimming took 6 bases from V and 2 from J, leaving 16 bases between them. The V gene's germline CDR1 is SGHTA and CDR2 FQGNSA. The CDR3 coding sequence is TGTGCCAGCAGTCTGACGGAAAGGGTCAACTATGGCTACACCTTC. Translation: CASSLTERVNYGYTF.

This rearrangement joins TRBV20-1 to TRBJ2-7; unclear D gene. The CDR3 covers 12 residues. In germline, CDR1 is DFQATT, CDR2 SNEGSKA (reference sequence). The V and J ends lost 2 bases and 4 bases respectively, with 9 bases between them. The CDR3 loop is CSARTVVYEQYF. CDR3 DNA sequence: TGCAGTGCTAGAACCGTGGTTTACGAGCAGTACTTC.